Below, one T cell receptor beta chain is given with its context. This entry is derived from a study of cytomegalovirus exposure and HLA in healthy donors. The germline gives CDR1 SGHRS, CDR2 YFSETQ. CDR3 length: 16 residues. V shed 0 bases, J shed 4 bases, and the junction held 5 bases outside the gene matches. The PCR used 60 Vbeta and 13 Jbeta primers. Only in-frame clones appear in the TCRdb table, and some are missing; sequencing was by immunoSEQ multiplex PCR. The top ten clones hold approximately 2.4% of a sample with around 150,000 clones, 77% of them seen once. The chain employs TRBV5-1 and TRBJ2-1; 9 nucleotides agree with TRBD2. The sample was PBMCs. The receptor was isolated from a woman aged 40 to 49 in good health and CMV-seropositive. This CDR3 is CASSLAGGGVYNEQFF. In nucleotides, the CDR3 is TGCGCCAGCAGCTTGGCCGGCGGGGGGGTATACAATGAGCAGTTCTTC.